Sequencing of this TCR beta chain was carried out in a study of blood T cell repertoires in COVID-19. In the study overall: Acute-phase and convalescent COVID-19 samples originated in the United States, Italy and Spain. From T cells, B-cell-depleted T cells, or PBMCs came the material, which was cDNA or gDNA.

Using immunoSEQ multiplex PCR, the repertoire was profiled, and TCRdb retains in-frame clones only, with some absent. The table lists 230,000 or so clones, about 79% of them singletons. This CDR3 region has 12 residues. The V gene's germline CDR1 is SQVTM and CDR2 ANQGSEA. The junction had 6 bases not matched to a gene; V was cut back by 6 bases and J by 8 bases. The sequencing input was peripheral blood. The V call is TRBV29-1, the J call TRBJ1-4, with 7 bases matching TRBD1. The clonotype originates from a man aged 35 to 55 who had recovered from COVID-19. This CDR3 is CSVHTGDEKLFF. In nucleotides, the CDR3 is TGCAGCGTACATACAGGGGACGAAAAACTGTTTTTT. The full variable domain, in which reference TRBV29-1 and TRBJ1-4 provide the parts outside the CDR3, is SAVISQKPSRDICQRGTSLTIQCQVDSQVTMMFWYRQQPGQSLTLIATANQGSEATYESGFVIDKFPISRPNLTFSTLTVSNMSPEDSSIYLCSVHTGDEKLFFGSGTQLSVL.